This T cell receptor beta chain comes out of a study of CD8 T cells in Susac syndrome. RNA amounts of roughly 0.45 to 1 ug underwent reverse transcription with random hexamers. One entry per CDR3 protein, called by TCRdb with MiXCR from the immunoSEQ multiplex PCR reads. The table includes approximately 300,000 distinct CDR3 sequences, approximately 90% detected once. V was clipped by 5 bases and J by 4 bases, with 8 bases between them. This CDR3 is 13 amino acids long. The germline gives CDR1 KGHDR, CDR2 SFDVKD. The receptor was derived from a human donor with multiple sclerosis. V and J are TRBV24-1 and TRBJ2-1, with D perhaps matching TRBD1 (5 bases). The sample consisted of CD8+ T cells from PBMCs. The CDR3 nucleotides read TGTGCCACCAGTGTTAAGGGGTACAATGAGCAGTTCTTC. It encodes CATSVKGYNEQFF.